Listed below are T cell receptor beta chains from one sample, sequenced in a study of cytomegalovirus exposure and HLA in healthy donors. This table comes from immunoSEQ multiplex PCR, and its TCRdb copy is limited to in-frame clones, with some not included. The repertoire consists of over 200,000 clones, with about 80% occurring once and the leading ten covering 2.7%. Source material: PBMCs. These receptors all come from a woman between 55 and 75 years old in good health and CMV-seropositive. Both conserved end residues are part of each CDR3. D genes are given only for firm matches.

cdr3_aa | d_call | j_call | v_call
CAWRAGSGPGNTIYF | NA | TRBJ1-3 | TRBV30
CAWSVGQPRGGYTF | NA | TRBJ1-2 | TRBV30
CAWSPGHQSTDTQYF | NA | TRBJ2-3 | TRBV30
CASLWFRDRETGELFF | NA | TRBJ2-2 | TRBV21-1
CASSRDWAYEQYF | NA | TRBJ2-7 | TRBV7-2
CASRVGGRNEKLFF | NA | TRBJ1-4 | TRBV19
CASMVGQGGTEAFF | NA | TRBJ1-1 | TRBV6-6
CATSIISNKETQYF | NA | TRBJ2-5 | TRBV15
CASTRGTEQETQYF | TRBD1 | TRBJ2-5 | TRBV11-2
CASSPRQGSAGNTIYF | TRBD1 | TRBJ1-3 | TRBV9
CASSGLARYNEQFF | TRBD2 | TRBJ2-1 | TRBV6-6
CASSRTTGAGVNVLTF | TRBD1 | TRBJ2-6 | TRBV5-1
CASSSDFRGTEAFF | NA | TRBJ1-1 | TRBV6-6
CSAGQAMGTEAFF | TRBD1 | TRBJ1-1 | TRBV29-1
CASSYRGPRTDTQYF | TRBD1 | TRBJ2-3 | TRBV6-5
CASSLATSGDNEQFF | TRBD2 | TRBJ2-1 | TRBV11-3
CASSQPRTSGNPRVSYEQYF | TRBD2 | TRBJ2-7 | TRBV4-2
CTSSQGASEQYF | NA | TRBJ2-7 | TRBV1
CASSSAGTSRETQYF | TRBD2 | TRBJ2-5 | TRBV28
CASSLVYSGNTIYF | NA | TRBJ1-3 | TRBV7-6
CAIGPSIAGALETQYF | TRBD2 | TRBJ2-5 | TRBV10-3
CAWSVTGTGERRPLHF | TRBD1 | TRBJ1-6 | TRBV30
CASSYGGATQPQHF | NA | TRBJ1-5 | TRBV5-1
CASSFGAEKLFF | NA | TRBJ1-4 | TRBV7-9
CASSLAGQNEQYF | NA | TRBJ2-7 | TRBV5-1
CASSYRTGAGELFF | NA | TRBJ2-2 | TRBV5-1
CASSQSTGGPPDTQYF | TRBD2 | TRBJ2-3 | TRBV4-2
CASRDRTASTDTQYF | NA | TRBJ2-3 | TRBV2
CASSYSNRGRAETQYF | TRBD1 | TRBJ2-5 | TRBV6-5
CASSPRGGTEAFF | NA | TRBJ1-1 | TRBV7-9
CASSYSRTGLYNEQFF | NA | TRBJ2-1 | TRBV6-5
CASSVAGLAENGEQYF | TRBD2 | TRBJ2-7 | TRBV9
CASSLHREGEQYF | NA | TRBJ2-7 | TRBV5-5
CASSQAGGQETQYF | TRBD2 | TRBJ2-5 | TRBV5-4
CASSSSIAGARGF | TRBD2 | TRBJ2-3 | TRBV4-1
CASSYSGGANVLTF | TRBD2 | TRBJ2-6 | TRBV6-6
CALGQGPLSSYNEQFF | TRBD1 | TRBJ2-1 | TRBV30
CASSWLQGPYEQYF | NA | TRBJ2-7 | TRBV28
CASSLAVAGGRTDTQYF | TRBD2 | TRBJ2-3 | TRBV5-4
CASSPTGQNTEAFF | NA | TRBJ1-1 | TRBV18
CASSITSGVYTDTQYF | TRBD2 | TRBJ2-3 | TRBV7-2
CASSKDRFNGYTF | NA | TRBJ1-2 | TRBV7-2
CASSLGQGFSYGYTF | TRBD1 | TRBJ1-2 | TRBV5-5
CASSQDSLAGGQETQYF | TRBD2 | TRBJ2-5 | TRBV5-4
CASGLVGGNEQFF | NA | TRBJ2-1 | TRBV12-5
CASSGTTGNTEAFF | NA | TRBJ1-1 | TRBV9
CASSLEGPGGQRNSPLHF | TRBD1 | TRBJ1-6 | TRBV5-6
CASRSGGSYNEQFF | TRBD2 | TRBJ2-1 | TRBV5-1
CAWSGIAPGQPQHF | NA | TRBJ1-5 | TRBV30
CASSERQGYGYTF | TRBD1 | TRBJ1-2 | TRBV9
CASSQASAGVRNQPQHF | NA | TRBJ1-5 | TRBV4-1
CAITGTGFKNEQFF | TRBD1 | TRBJ2-1 | TRBV7-2
CASTTEEALYGYTF | NA | TRBJ1-2 | TRBV6-6
CATSRDRGKAEAFF | NA | TRBJ1-1 | TRBV15
CASMRVNTEAFF | NA | TRBJ1-1 | TRBV7-2
CASSESSGLGPGEDNEQFF | NA | TRBJ2-1 | TRBV10-1
CASSTPGRDRAYGYTF | TRBD1 | TRBJ1-2 | TRBV5-8
CASSMHRQLFF | NA | TRBJ1-4 | TRBV19
CASRGLAGGPSLSHEQYF | TRBD2 | TRBJ2-7 | TRBV19